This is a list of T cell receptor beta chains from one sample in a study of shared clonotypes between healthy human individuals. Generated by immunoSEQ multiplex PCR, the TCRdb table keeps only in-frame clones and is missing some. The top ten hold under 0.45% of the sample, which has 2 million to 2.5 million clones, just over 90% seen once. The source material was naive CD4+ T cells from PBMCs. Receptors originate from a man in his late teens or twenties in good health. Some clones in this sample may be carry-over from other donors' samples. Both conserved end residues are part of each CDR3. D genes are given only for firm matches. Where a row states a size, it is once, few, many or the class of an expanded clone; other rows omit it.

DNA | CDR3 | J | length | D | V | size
TGTGCCAGCAGCTATACTTACGACACTGAAGCTTTCTTT | CASSYTYDTEAFF | TRBJ1-1 | 13 | NA | TRBV11-1 | few
TGTGCCAGCAGGGCGGGGGCCAACGTCCTGACTTTC | CASRAGANVLTF | TRBJ2-6 | 12 | NA | TRBV27 | NA
TGTGCCAGCAGCTTCTCTATGAGCTCCTACAATGAGCAGTTCTTC | CASSFSMSSYNEQFF | TRBJ2-1 | 15 | NA | TRBV11-2 | NA
TGTGCCAGCAGTTTATTGCGGCTACGGGGAATGAACACTGAAGCTTTCTTT | CASSLLRLRGMNTEAFF | TRBJ1-1 | 17 | NA | TRBV28 | once
TGCGCCAGCAGCCAAGGGGCTTCACCTTATGGCTACACCTTC | CASSQGASPYGYTF | TRBJ1-2 | 14 | NA | TRBV4-3 | NA
TGTGCCAGCTCACCTGGACTAGCGGGGTTCTACGAGCAGTACTTC | CASSPGLAGFYEQYF | TRBJ2-7 | 15 | TRBD2 | TRBV18 | NA
TGTGCCAGCAGCTCCCGGAGGGAGCAGACCCAGTACTTC | CASSSRREQTQYF | TRBJ2-5 | 13 | NA | TRBV7-2 | NA
TGTGCCAGCAGCGTAGCTACGACAGGCAGAGATACGCAGTATTTT | CASSVATTGRDTQYF | TRBJ2-3 | 15 | NA | TRBV9 | NA
TGCGCCAGCAGTGAGGCTAGCGGCCTCAATGAGCAGTTCTTC | CASSEASGLNEQFF | TRBJ2-1 | 14 | TRBD2 | TRBV5-1 | NA
TGTGCCAGCAGCTTGCGGAACTATGGCTACACCTTC | CASSLRNYGYTF | TRBJ1-2 | 12 | NA | TRBV11-2 | once
TGTGCTGTGCAACAGGTCTCTGGAAACACCATATATTTT | CAVQQVSGNTIYF | TRBJ1-3 | 13 | NA | TRBV30 | NA